This T cell receptor (beta chain) originates from a study of cytomegalovirus exposure and HLA in healthy donors. Findings of the study overall: Diagnosis of cytomegalovirus status made by the classifier reportedly showed high specificity and sensitivity. Excluded were some V segments that proved indistinguishable, including TRBV6-2 and TRBV6-3.

The length of the CDR3 is 14 residues. Germline loops: CDR1 KGHSH, CDR2 LQKENI. The V and J ends lost 4 bases and 6 bases, in that order; junction bases with no gene match: 5. The PCR employed 60 Vbeta primers together with 13 Jbeta primers. Using immunoSEQ multiplex PCR, the repertoire was profiled, and TCRdb retains in-frame clones only, with some absent. Of about 130,000 clones listed, around 75% were seen once; the top ten hold around 5%. This clone came up once. Its antigen is not known. Sample: PBMCs. The sequence was obtained from a man aged 60 to 75 in good health and CMV-seropositive. The chain uses TRBV18 and TRBJ1-4; 7 bases are a match to TRBD1. CDR3 nucleotides: TGTGCCAGCTCACTTGTAGGACAGGATGAAAAACTGTTTTTT. It translates to CASSLVGQDEKLFF.